This record looks at one T cell receptor (beta chain) sequence and its context. Its antigen remains unidentified. Method: immunoSEQ multiplex PCR; TCRdb's copy keeps in-frame clones and lacks some. The data contain about 140,000 clones, 80% to 90% of them singletons. Deletions cut 6 bases from V and 11 bases from J, with 19 bases between. Germline CDR1 SEHNR, CDR2 FQNEAQ (reference sequence). The CDR3 runs to 13 residues. This sample was included in a study of T cell responses to AZD1222 COVID-19 vaccine. Study-level findings and limits: Dominant at 160-218 and 743-854, vaccine-associated CD4 TCRs also spanned spike. Females outnumbered males among donors, who were mostly white British; clonal diversity was possibly underestimated. Receipt of two AZD1222 doses was followed by a rise in Spike-specific TCR breadth and depth.

The sequence derives from an adult in good health. The specimen comprised peripheral blood, sampled on day 0 of AZD1222 vaccination. V is TRBV7-9 and J is TRBJ1-1; the D is unclear. The CDR3 DNA follows: TGTGCCAGCAGATCTAGTACCAGATACACGGCTTTCTTT. Its protein product is CASRSSTRYTAFF.